This T cell receptor (beta chain) was recorded in a study of T-cell memory formation after mild COVID-19. Findings of the study overall: Pre-infection memory already had some responding clones, implying cross-reactive memory joined. Nothing confirmed that second-wave clones peaking on day 37 were specific for SARS-CoV-2. Among CD4+ contracting clones, most were CM and EM, and CD8+ ones EMRA.

As to this clonotype: Its antigen is currently unknown.

cDNA libraries for TCR alpha and TCR beta, carrying sample barcodes and UMIs, came from 5'RACE with constant-segment primers. TCRdb re-analysed the 5' RACE reads in MiXCR, keeping a single row per CDR3 protein. The table records around 300,000 distinct CDR3 sequences, approximately 13% of them present only once. The sample was PBMCs or a T cell subset sorted from them (not recorded which). The TCR comes from a man aged 18 to 29 who had mild COVID-19 (a few samples of this study predate the infection). Cell type and time point are not known.

CDR3 protein: CASSSHSGGWYNEQFF. The CDR3 DNA reads TGCGCCAGCAGCTCCCATAGCGGGGGGTGGTACAATGAGCAGTTCTTC. The chain couples TRBV5-1 to TRBJ2-1; 10 bases match TRBD2. Trimming removed 3 bases from V and 4 bases from J; junction bases left unmatched: 7. CDR3 length: 16 residues. Germline values: CDR1 SGHRS, CDR2 YFSETQ. Full variable domain (remainder filled in from reference TRBV5-1 and TRBJ2-1): KAGVTQTPRYLIKTRGQQVTLSCSPISGHRSVSWYQQTPGQGLQFLFEYFSETQRNKGNFPGRFSGRQFSNSRSEMNVSTLELGDSALYLCASSSHSGGWYNEQFFGPGTRLTVL.